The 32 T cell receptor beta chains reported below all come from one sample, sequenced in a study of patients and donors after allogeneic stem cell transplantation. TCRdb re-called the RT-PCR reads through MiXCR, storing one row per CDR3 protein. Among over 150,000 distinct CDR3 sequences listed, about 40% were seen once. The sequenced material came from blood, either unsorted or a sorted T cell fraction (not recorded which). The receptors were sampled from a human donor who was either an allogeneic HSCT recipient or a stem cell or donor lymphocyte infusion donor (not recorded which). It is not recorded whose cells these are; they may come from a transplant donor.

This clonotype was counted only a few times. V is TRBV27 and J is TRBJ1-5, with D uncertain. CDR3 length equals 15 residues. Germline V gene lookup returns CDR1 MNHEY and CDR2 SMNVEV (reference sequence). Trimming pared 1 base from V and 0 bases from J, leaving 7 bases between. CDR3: CASSLFFGSNQPQHF. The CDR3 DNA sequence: TGTGCCAGCAGTTTATTTTTTGGTAGCAATCAGCCCCAGCATTTT.

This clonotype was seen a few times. The CDR3 loop reads CATSDSKDQGVSSYNSPLHF. CDR3 DNA: TGTGCCACCAGTGATTCCAAGGACCAAGGTGTTAGCTCCTATAATTCACCCCTCCACTTT. The chain links TRBV24-1 to TRBJ1-6; no clear D gene. Looked up from germline, CDR1 is KGHDR and CDR2 is SFDVKD. CDR3 length: 20 amino acids. Trimming removed 2 bases from V and 0 bases from J, with 19 bases in between.

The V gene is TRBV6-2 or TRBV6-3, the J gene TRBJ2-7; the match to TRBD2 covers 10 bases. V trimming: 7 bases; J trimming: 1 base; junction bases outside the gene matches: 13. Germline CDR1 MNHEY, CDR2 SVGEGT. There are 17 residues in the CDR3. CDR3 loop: CASTEVIAGGRSYEQYF. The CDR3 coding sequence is TGTGCCAGCACCGAAGTCATAGCGGGAGGAAGATCCTACGAGCAGTACTTC.

Written as DNA, the CDR3 is TGTGCCAGCAGCCAAGATCAGAGGGGTAGAGCGGGAGGGAGCACAGATACGCAGTATTTT. The encoded protein is CASSQDQRGRAGGSTDTQYF. The rearrangement joins TRBV4-2 to TRBJ2-3, with 10 bases that match TRBD2. J gave up 0 bases and V 0 bases, and 12 bases lay outside the gene matches. The CDR3 runs to 20 residues. Germline values: CDR1 LGHNA, CDR2 YNFKEQ.

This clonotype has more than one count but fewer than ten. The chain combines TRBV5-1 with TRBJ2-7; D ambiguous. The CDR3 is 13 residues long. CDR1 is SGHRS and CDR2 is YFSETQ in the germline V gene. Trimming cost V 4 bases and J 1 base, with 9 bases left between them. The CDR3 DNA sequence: TGCGCCAGCAGCCGGGTCAGTTCCTACGAGCAGTACTTC. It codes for CASSRVSSYEQYF.

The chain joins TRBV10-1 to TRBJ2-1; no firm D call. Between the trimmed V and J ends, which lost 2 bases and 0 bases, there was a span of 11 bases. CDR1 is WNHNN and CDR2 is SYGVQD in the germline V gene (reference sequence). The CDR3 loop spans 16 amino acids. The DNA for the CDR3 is TGCGCCAGCAGTGAGCCCCGCCTGAGCTCCTACAATGAGCAGTTCTTC. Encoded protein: CASSEPRLSSYNEQFF.

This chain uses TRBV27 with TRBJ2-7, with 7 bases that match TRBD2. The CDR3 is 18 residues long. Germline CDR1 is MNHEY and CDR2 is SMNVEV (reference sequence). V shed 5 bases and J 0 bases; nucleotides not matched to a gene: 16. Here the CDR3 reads CASSTVAGFSRSSYEQYF. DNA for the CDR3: TGTGCCAGCAGTACGGTAGCGGGCTTCTCCCGTAGCTCCTACGAGCAGTACTTC.

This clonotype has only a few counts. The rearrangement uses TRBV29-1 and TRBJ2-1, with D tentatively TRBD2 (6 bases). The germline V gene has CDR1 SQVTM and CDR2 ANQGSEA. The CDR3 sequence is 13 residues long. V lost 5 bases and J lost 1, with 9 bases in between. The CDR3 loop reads CSVPAGSYNEQFF. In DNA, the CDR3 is TGCAGCGTTCCCGCGGGGTCCTACAATGAGCAGTTCTTC.

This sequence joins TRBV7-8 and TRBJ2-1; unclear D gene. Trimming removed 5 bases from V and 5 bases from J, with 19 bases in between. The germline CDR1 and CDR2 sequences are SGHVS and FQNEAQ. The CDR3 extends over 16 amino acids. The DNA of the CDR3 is TGTGCCAGCAGCCCTTCTACTCCACTACCGGACAATGAGCAGTTCTTC. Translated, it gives CASSPSTPLPDNEQFF. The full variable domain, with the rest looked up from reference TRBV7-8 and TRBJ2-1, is GAGVSQSPRYKVAKRGQDVALRCDPISGHVSLFWYQQALGQGPEFLTYFQNEAQLDKSGLPSDRFFAERPEGSVSTLKIQRTQQEDSAVYLCASSPSTPLPDNEQFFGPGTRLTVL.

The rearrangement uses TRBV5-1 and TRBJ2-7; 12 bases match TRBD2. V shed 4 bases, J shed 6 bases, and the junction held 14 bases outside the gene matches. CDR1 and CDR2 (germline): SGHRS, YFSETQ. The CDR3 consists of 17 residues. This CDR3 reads CASSHTSPSGRGAEQYF. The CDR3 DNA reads TGCGCCAGCAGCCACACCTCCCCTAGCGGGAGGGGAGCCGAGCAGTACTTC.

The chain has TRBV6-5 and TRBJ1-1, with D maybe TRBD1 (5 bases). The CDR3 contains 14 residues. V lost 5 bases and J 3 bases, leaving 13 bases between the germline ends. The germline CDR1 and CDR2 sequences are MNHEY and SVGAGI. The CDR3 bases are TGTGCCAGCAGTGGGACGGATGGGGACACTGAAGCTTTCTTT. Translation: CASSGTDGDTEAFF.

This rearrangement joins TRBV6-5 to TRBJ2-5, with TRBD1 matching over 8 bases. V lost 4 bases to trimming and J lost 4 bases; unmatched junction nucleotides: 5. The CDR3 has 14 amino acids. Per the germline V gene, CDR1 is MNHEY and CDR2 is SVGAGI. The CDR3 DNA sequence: TGTGCCAGCAGTTCCTGGACAGGGAGAGAGACCCAGTACTTC. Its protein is CASSSWTGRETQYF.

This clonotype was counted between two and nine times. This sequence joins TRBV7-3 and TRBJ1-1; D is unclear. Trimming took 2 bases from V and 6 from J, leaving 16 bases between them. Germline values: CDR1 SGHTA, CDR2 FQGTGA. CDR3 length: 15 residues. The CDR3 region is CASSLSGRPSAEAFF. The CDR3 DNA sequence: TGTGCCAGCAGCTTATCCGGGCGCCCTAGCGCTGAAGCTTTCTTT.

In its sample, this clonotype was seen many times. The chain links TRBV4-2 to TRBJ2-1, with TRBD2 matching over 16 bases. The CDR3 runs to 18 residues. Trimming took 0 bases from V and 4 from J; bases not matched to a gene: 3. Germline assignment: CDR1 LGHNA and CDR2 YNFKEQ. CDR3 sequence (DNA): TGTGCCAGCAGCCAAGATCCGGGACTAGCGGGAGGGTACAATGAGCAGTTCTTC. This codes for CASSQDPGLAGGYNEQFF.

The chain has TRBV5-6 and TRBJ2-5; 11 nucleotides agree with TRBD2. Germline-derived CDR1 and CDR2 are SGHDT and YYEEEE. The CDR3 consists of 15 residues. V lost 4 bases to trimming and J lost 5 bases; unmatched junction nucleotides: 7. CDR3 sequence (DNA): TGTGCCAGCAGCACTAGCGGGAGTTTCAGGGAGACCCAGTACTTC. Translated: CASSTSGSFRETQYF.

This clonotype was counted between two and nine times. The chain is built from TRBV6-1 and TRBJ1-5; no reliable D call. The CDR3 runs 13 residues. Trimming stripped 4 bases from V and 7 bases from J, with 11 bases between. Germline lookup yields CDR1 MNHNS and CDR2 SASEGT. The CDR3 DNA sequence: TGTGCCAGCAGTGGGGCCCTCGGGCAGCCCCAGCATTTT. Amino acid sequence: CASSGALGQPQHF.

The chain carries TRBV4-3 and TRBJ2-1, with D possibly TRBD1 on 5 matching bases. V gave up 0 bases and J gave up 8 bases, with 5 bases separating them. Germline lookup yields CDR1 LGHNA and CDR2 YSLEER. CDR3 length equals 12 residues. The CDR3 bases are TGCGCCAGCAGCCAAGACAGGGATGAGCAGTTCTTC. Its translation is CASSQDRDEQFF.

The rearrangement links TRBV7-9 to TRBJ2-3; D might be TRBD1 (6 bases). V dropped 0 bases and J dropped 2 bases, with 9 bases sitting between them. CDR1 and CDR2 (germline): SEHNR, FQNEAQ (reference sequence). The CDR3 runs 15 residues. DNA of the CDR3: TGTGCCAGCAGCTTAGCGCAGGGGACCACAGATACGCAGTATTTT. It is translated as CASSLAQGTTDTQYF.

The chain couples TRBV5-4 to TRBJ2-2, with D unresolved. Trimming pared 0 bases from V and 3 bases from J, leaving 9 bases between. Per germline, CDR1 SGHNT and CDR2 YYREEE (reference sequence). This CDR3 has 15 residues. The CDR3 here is CASSLDRPDTGELFF. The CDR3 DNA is TGTGCCAGCAGCTTGGACCGGCCGGACACCGGGGAGCTGTTTTTT.

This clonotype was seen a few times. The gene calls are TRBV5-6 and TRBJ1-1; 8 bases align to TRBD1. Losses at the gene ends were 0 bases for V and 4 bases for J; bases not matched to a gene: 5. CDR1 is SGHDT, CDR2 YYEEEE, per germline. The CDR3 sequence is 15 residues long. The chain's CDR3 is CASSLVHRGFTEAFF. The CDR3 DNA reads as TGTGCCAGCAGCTTGGTTCACAGGGGGTTCACTGAAGCTTTCTTT.

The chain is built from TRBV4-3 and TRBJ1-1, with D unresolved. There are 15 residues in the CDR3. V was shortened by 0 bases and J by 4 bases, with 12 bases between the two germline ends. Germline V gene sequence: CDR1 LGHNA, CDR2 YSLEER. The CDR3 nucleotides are TGCGCCAGCAGCCAAGATTTTGGGGTTCCCACTGAAGCTTTCTTT. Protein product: CASSQDFGVPTEAFF.

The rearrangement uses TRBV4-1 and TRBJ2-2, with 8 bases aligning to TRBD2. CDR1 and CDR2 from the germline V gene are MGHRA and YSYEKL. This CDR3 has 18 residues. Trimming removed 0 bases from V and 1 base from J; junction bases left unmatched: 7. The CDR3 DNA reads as TGCGCCAGCAGCCAAGATAACGAGCGGGAGCGGAACACCGGGGAGCTGTTTTTT. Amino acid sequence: CASSQDNERERNTGELFF.

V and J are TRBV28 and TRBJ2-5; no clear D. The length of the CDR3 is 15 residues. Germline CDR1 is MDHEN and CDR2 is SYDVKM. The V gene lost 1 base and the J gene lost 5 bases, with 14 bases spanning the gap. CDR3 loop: CASSLYNSLRETQYF. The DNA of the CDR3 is TGTGCCAGCAGTTTATACAACAGTCTCAGGGAGACCCAGTACTTC.

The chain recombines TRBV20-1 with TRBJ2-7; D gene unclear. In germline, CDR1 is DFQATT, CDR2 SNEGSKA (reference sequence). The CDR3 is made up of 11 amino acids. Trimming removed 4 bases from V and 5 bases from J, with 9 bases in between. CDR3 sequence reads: CSANNVNEQYF. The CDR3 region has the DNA TGCAGTGCTAATAACGTGAACGAGCAGTACTTC.

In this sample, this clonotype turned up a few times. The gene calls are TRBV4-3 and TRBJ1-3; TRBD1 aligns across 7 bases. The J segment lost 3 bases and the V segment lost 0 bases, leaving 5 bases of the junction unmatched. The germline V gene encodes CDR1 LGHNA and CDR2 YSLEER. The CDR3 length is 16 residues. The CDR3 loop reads CASSQDFRQGGNTIYF. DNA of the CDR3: TGCGCCAGCAGCCAAGATTTTCGACAGGGTGGAAACACCATATATTTT.

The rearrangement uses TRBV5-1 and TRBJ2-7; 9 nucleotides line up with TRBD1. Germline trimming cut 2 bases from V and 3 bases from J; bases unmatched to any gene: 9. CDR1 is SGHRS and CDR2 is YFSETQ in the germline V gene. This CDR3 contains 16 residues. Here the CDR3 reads CASSLTWTGEIYEQYF. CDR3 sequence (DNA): TGCGCCAGCAGCTTAACATGGACAGGGGAGATCTACGAGCAGTACTTC. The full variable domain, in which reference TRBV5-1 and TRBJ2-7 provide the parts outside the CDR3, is KAGVTQTPRYLIKTRGQQVTLSCSPISGHRSVSWYQQTPGQGLQFLFEYFSETQRNKGNFPGRFSGRQFSNSRSEMNVSTLELGDSALYLCASSLTWTGEIYEQYFGPGTRLTVT.

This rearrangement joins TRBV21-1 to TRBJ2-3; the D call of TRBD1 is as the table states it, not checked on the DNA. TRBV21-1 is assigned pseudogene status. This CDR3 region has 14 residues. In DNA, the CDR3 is TGTGCCAGCAGCATTACAGGGGTTGCAGATACGCAGTATTTT. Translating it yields CASSITGVADTQYF.

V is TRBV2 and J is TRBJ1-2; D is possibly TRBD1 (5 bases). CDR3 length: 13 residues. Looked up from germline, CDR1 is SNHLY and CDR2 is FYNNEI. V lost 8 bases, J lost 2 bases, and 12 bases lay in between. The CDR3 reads CASGGSGNYGYTF. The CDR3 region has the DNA TGTGCCAGCGGGGGGTCTGGAAACTATGGCTACACCTTC.

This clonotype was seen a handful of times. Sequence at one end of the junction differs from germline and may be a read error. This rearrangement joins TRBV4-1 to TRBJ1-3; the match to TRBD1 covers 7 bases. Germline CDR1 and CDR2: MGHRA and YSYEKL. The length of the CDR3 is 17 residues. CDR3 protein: CASSEEGNRGSGNTIYF. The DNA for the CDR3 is TGCGCCAGCAGCGAAGAAGGTAACAGGGGTTCTGGAAACACCATATATTTT.

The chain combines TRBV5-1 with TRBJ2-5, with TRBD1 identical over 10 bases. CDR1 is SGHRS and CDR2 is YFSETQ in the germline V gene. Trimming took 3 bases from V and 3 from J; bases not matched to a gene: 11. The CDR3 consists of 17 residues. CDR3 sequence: CASSYGQGEKVEETQYF. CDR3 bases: TGCGCCAGCAGCTACGGACAGGGGGAAAAAGTGGAAGAGACCCAGTACTTC.

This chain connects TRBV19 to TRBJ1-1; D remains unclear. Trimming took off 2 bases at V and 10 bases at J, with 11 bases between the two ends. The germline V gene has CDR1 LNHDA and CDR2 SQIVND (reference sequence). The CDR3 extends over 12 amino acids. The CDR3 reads CASSINFLGAFF. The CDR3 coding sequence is TGTGCCAGTAGTATAAACTTCCTCGGAGCTTTCTTT.

The CDR3 DNA follows: TGTGCCAGCAGCCCTTTGTCCTACAATGAGCAGTTCTTC. Amino acids: CASSPLSYNEQFF. This chain joins TRBV28 and TRBJ2-1; D is unclear. The germline V gene has CDR1 MDHEN and CDR2 SYDVKM. V was shortened by 6 bases and J by 1 base, with 7 bases between the two germline ends. This CDR3 has 13 amino acids.